This paragraph covers one TCR beta chain sequence. Its matching antigen is unknown. This specimen belongs to a study of blood T cells in healthy people across ages. Findings and caveats of the study: Older individuals had lower TCR beta diversity per million T cells (the decline was roughly linear).

The V end was cut by 8 bases, the J end by 11 bases, with 24 bases between. Germline values: CDR1 LNHDA, CDR2 SQIVND (reference sequence). The CDR3 spans 14 residues. Next came a second PCR, run for 7 to 11 cycles, which used a sample-barcoded 5' primer along with a J-beta primer mix. Each CDR3 protein gets one entry after TCRdb re-called the 5' RACE reads with MiXCR. The data show approximately 1,000,000 distinct CDR3 sequences, under 45% seen once. This receptor was identified in a woman aged 60-75 years in good health. The chain is built from TRBV19 and TRBJ2-5; tentatively, D is TRBD2 (5 bases). What was sequenced was blood. The CDR3 DNA follows: TGTGCCAGTTCCGCAGCTAGCTCCTACAATGAGCAGTACTTC. Translated, it gives CASSAASSYNEQYF.